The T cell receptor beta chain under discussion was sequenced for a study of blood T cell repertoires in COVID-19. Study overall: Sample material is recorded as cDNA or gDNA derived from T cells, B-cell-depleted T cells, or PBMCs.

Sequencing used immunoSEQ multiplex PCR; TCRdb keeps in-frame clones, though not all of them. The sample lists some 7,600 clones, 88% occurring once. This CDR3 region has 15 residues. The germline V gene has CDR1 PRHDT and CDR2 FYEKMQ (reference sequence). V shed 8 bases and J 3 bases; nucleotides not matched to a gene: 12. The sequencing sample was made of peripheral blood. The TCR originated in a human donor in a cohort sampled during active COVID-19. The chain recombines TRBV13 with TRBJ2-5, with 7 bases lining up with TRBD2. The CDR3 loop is CASSGDRAGEETQYF. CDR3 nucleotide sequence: TGTGCCAGCTCCGGAGATCGGGCGGGGGAAGAGACCCAGTACTTC.